This TCR beta chain emerged from a study of blood T cell repertoires in COVID-19. Whole-study context: The United States, Italy and Spain supplied acute and convalescent COVID-19 samples. From T cells, B-cell-depleted T cells, or PBMCs came the material, which was cDNA or gDNA.

Profiled with immunoSEQ multiplex PCR; TCRdb holds only in-frame clones, not every one. Among about 82,000 clones, roughly four fifths were seen once, and the ten largest hold around 7.2%. Germline V gene lookup returns CDR1 SEHNR and CDR2 FQNEAQ (reference sequence). The CDR3 runs 16 residues. V shed 5 bases and J shed 0 bases, with 16 bases lying between them. Source material: peripheral blood. The clonotype originates from a man over 45 with active or convalescent COVID-19. The chain has TRBV7-9 and TRBJ1-1; D possibly corresponds to TRBD1 (6 bases). The CDR3 protein is CASSATLGQMNTEAFF. The CDR3 nucleotides read TGTGCCAGCAGCGCAACCCTCGGACAGATGAACACTGAAGCTTTCTTT. Full variable domain (rest looked up from reference TRBV7-9 and TRBJ1-1): DTGVSQNPRHKITKRGQNVTFRCDPISEHNRLYWYRQTLGQGPEFLTYFQNEAQLEKSRLLSDRFSAERPKGSFSTLEIQRTEQGDSAMYLCASSATLGQMNTEAFFGQGTRLTVV.